What follows are 10 T cell receptor beta chains derived from one specimen sequenced in a study of response to subunit inactivated influenza vaccine. TCRdb re-derived calls from the RT-PCR reads in MiXCR, one entry per CDR3 protein. Altogether 650,000 to 700,000 distinct CDR3 sequences are present, about 15% being singletons, with the ten largest covering roughly 11%. Material: PBMCs from blood, obtained about 12 days after vaccination. The receptors stem from a man aged 50-59 years who received an inactivated influenza vaccine.

This chain joins TRBV15 and TRBJ2-1; TRBD2 matches 7 bases. The CDR3 is 15 amino acids. Germline CDR1 and CDR2: LNHNV and YYDKDF (reference sequence). J lost 3 bases, V lost 3 bases, and 5 bases had no gene match. CDR3 sequence: CATSRRREFYNEQFF. In DNA form, the CDR3 reads TGTGCCACCAGCAGGCGGCGGGAGTTCTACAATGAGCAGTTCTTC. The entire variable domain, with the rest obtained from reference TRBV15 and TRBJ2-1, is as follows: DAMVIQNPRYQVTQFGKPVTLSCSQTLNHNVMYWYQQKSSQAPKLLFHYYDKDFNNEADTPDNFQSRRPNTSFCFLDIRSPGLGDTAMYLCATSRRREFYNEQFFGPGTRLTVL.

There are many counts of this clonotype. V is TRBV20-1 and J is TRBJ2-3; 8 bases are shared with TRBD2. Germline CDR1 DFQATT, CDR2 SNEGSKA (reference sequence). The CDR3 is made up of 15 amino acids. Unmatched junction bases numbered 13, after V lost 3 bases and J lost 8 bases. CDR3 loop: CSARRVGRGKVTQYF. CDR3 DNA sequence: TGCAGTGCTAGGCGTGTCGGGAGGGGAAAGGTTACGCAGTATTTT.

In this sample, this clonotype turned up a few times. The V and J genes are TRBV6-1 and TRBJ2-7, with 8 bases fitting TRBD1. In germline, CDR1 is MNHNS, CDR2 SASEGT. This CDR3 has 14 residues. V lost 6 bases to trimming and J lost 6 bases; unmatched junction nucleotides: 10. The CDR3 region has the DNA TGTGCCAGCAGAGCCGGGACAGGCATAGGCGAGCAGTACTTC. Amino acid sequence: CASRAGTGIGEQYF.

This clonotype was seen more than once but under ten times. The chain couples TRBV4-1 to TRBJ2-3; tentative D call: TRBD2 (6 bases). This CDR3 region has 17 residues. Germline V gene data show CDR1 as MGHRA and CDR2 as YSYEKL. The germline V and J ends were trimmed by 1 base and 2 bases, with 16 bases remaining between them. For the CDR3, the DNA is TGCGCCAGCAGCCAAGGATTTGGTCTAGCGCTCACAGATACGCAGTATTTT. Translated: CASSQGFGLALTDTQYF.

This chain uses TRBV12-3 or TRBV12-4 with TRBJ2-5; D not certain. This CDR3 has 13 residues. V was clipped by 3 bases and J by 4 bases, with 9 bases between them. This CDR3 reads CASSFRERETQYF. In DNA form, the CDR3 reads TGTGCCAGCAGTTTTAGGGAAAGAGAGACCCAGTACTTC.

This clonotype was detected a few times. The rearrangement uses TRBV20-1 and TRBJ1-4; possible D gene TRBD1, 5 bases. CDR1 is DFQATT, CDR2 SNEGSKA, per germline (reference sequence). The CDR3 is made up of 13 amino acids. V lost 6 bases to trimming and J lost 7 bases, with 15 bases between them. CDR3 in DNA: TGCAGTGCCGGGCGGGGGATGAGTGAAAAACTGTTTTTT. This sequence encodes CSAGRGMSEKLFF.

The rearrangement links TRBV5-6 to TRBJ2-4; 7 nucleotides match TRBD2. Germline CDR1 reads SGHDT; CDR2 reads YYEEEE. CDR3 length: 16 amino acids. The V and J ends lost 0 bases and 2 bases, in that order; junction bases with no gene match: 5. The CDR3 loop is CASSLGPSGPKNIQYF. The CDR3 bases are TGTGCCAGCAGCTTGGGCCCTAGCGGACCCAAAAACATTCAGTACTTC.

The table lists this clonotype with a few counts. The chain is built from TRBV6-5 and TRBJ1-1; D is undetermined. This CDR3 region has 16 residues. V gave up 0 bases and J gave up 4 bases, with 15 bases separating them. Germline V lookup: CDR1 MNHEY, CDR2 SVGAGI. The CDR3 reads CASSYSTPGVGTEAFF. In DNA form, the CDR3 reads TGTGCCAGCAGTTACTCGACCCCGGGAGTCGGCACTGAAGCTTTCTTT.

This clonotype was detected only a few times. V is TRBV15 and J is TRBJ2-1, with unresolved D. Trimming took 1 base from V and 10 from J, leaving 8 bases between them. The CDR3 contains 12 residues. Germline V lookup: CDR1 LNHNV, CDR2 YYDKDF (reference sequence). The CDR3 region is CATSRGSEEQFF. CDR3 coding DNA: TGTGCCACCAGCAGAGGAAGCGAGGAGCAGTTCTTC.

There are a few counts of this clonotype. The gene calls are TRBV3-1 and TRBJ1-4, with no clear D. V lost 0 bases and J lost 8, with 13 bases in between. Germline CDR1 reads LGHDT; CDR2 reads YNNKEL (reference sequence). The CDR3 runs 15 residues. CDR3 DNA sequence: TGTGCCAGCAGCCAAGATCCGGGCCTGGTGGAAAAACTGTTTTTT. Amino acid sequence: CASSQDPGLVEKLFF.